A selection of T cell receptor beta chains follows, all from one sample in a study of shared T cell receptors in the human thymus. The table came from immunoSEQ multiplex PCR; TCRdb's copy has only in-frame clones and leaves some out. The table includes about 660,000 clones, approximately 89% detected once. The same sample was also studied in work on human thymus T cells.

Material: thymocytes. These receptors originate from a boy under three years old with a congenital heart defect. Both conserved end residues are part of each CDR3. Fields, in order: V gene, clone size, J gene, D gene, CDR3 protein, CDR3 DNA. D genes are given only for firm matches. Some rows mark clone size as missing; the rest say once, few, many or name a class of expanded clone.

V: TRBV6-5; size: .; J: TRBJ2-2; D: .; CDR3: CASSYLVTRGPGELFF; DNA: TGTGCCAGCAGTTACCTCGTGACTAGAGGGCCCGGGGAGCTGTTTTTT
V: TRBV15; size: .; J: TRBJ2-1; D: TRBD2; CDR3: CATSRVGGRDNEQFF; DNA: TGTGCCACCAGCAGAGTGGGGGGGAGAGACAATGAGCAGTTCTTC
V: TRBV20-1; size: .; J: TRBJ2-7; D: .; CDR3: CSARGAGEQYF; DNA: TGCAGTGCTAGAGGAGCGGGCGAGCAGTACTTC
V: TRBV7-3; size: few; J: TRBJ2-7; D: .; CDR3: CASSLRGQGGYEQYF; DNA: TGTGCCAGCAGCTTAAGGGGGCAGGGGGGTTACGAGCAGTACTTC
V: TRBV7-2; size: .; J: TRBJ2-1; D: TRBD1; CDR3: CASSPLTGYSPLSYNEQFF; DNA: TGTGCCAGCAGCCCACTGACAGGGTACTCTCCCCTCTCCTACAATGAGCAGTTCTTC
V: TRBV9; size: .; J: TRBJ2-1; D: .; CDR3: CASSAQKRNSYNEQFF; DNA: TGTGCCAGCAGCGCCCAAAAGCGGAACTCCTACAATGAGCAGTTCTTC
V: TRBV29-1; size: .; J: TRBJ1-2; D: .; CDR3: CSVRRDGYTF; DNA: TGCAGCGTACGGAGGGATGGCTACACCTTC
V: TRBV28; size: .; J: TRBJ2-1; D: TRBD2; CDR3: CASSPRVAGGIEQFF; DNA: TGTGCCAGCAGTCCAAGGGTAGCGGGAGGGATCGAGCAGTTCTTC
V: TRBV7-8; size: .; J: TRBJ2-1; D: .; CDR3: CASSWPGSYNEQFF; DNA: TGTGCCAGCAGCTGGCCAGGGTCCTACAATGAGCAGTTCTTC
V: TRBV5-4; size: few; J: TRBJ2-7; D: TRBD1; CDR3: CASSLGDRGPHEQYF; DNA: TGTGCCAGCAGCTTGGGGGACAGGGGGCCCCACGAGCAGTACTTC
V: TRBV4-3; size: .; J: TRBJ2-3; D: .; CDR3: CASSLSRYGVGDSSTDTQYF; DNA: TGCGCCAGCAGCCTATCCCGTTATGGCGTCGGGGACTCTTCCACAGATACGCAGTATTTT
V: TRBV28; size: .; J: TRBJ2-3; D: .; CDR3: CASSSPQGTSDTQYF; DNA: TGTGCCAGCAGTTCCCCCCAGGGGACCTCAGATACGCAGTATTTT
V: TRBV4-1; size: .; J: TRBJ2-5; D: TRBD2; CDR3: CASSQDLFRGTSGGETQYF; DNA: TGCGCCAGCAGCCAAGATCTTTTCAGAGGGACTAGCGGGGGGGAGACCCAGTACTTC
V: TRBV5-1; size: .; J: TRBJ2-7; D: TRBD2; CDR3: CASSFFAPDSGRASEQYF; DNA: TGCGCCAGCAGCTTCTTCGCCCCCGATAGCGGGAGGGCCAGCGAGCAGTACTTC
V: TRBV4-1; size: .; J: TRBJ1-1; D: .; CDR3: CASSQGLRRTEAFF; DNA: TGCGCCAGCAGCCAAGGACTTCGGCGGACTGAAGCTTTCTTT
V: TRBV6-1; size: .; J: TRBJ1-6; D: .; CDR3: CASRQDSSYNSPLHF; DNA: TGTGCCAGCCGGCAGGACAGCTCCTATAATTCCCCCCTCCACTTT
V: TRBV15; size: .; J: TRBJ1-1; D: TRBD1; CDR3: CATSLRGRNTEAFF; DNA: TGTGCCACCAGCCTGAGGGGGCGGAACACTGAAGCTTTCTTT
V: TRBV7-9; size: .; J: TRBJ2-1; D: TRBD1; CDR3: CASSLAGGQSREQFF; DNA: TGTGCCAGCAGCTTAGCAGGGGGACAGTCCCGTGAGCAGTTCTTC
V: TRBV5-4; size: .; J: TRBJ2-1; D: TRBD1; CDR3: CASSLGTGFYNEQFF; DNA: TGTGCCAGCAGCTTGGGGACAGGGTTCTACAATGAGCAGTTCTTC
V: TRBV28; size: once; J: TRBJ2-7; D: TRBD1; CDR3: CASSWTGAFYEQYF; DNA: TGTGCCAGCAGTTGGACAGGGGCCTTCTACGAGCAGTACTTC
V: TRBV28; size: .; J: TRBJ2-7; D: TRBD2; CDR3: CASRPPGGLAGHSYEQYF; DNA: TGTGCCAGCAGACCCCCCGGCGGACTAGCGGGACATTCCTACGAGCAGTACTTC
V: TRBV2; size: .; J: TRBJ2-3; D: TRBD2; CDR3: CASRPLAGDFSTQYF; DNA: TGTGCCAGCAGGCCTCTAGCGGGAGACTTCAGTACGCAGTATTTT
V: TRBV5-1; size: once; J: TRBJ1-1; D: TRBD1; CDR3: CASSFFFQPEDRGGNTEAFF; DNA: TGCGCCAGCAGCTTTTTCTTTCAACCAGAGGACAGGGGAGGGAACACTGAAGCTTTCTTT
V: TRBV27; size: .; J: TRBJ1-2; D: TRBD1; CDR3: CASSLSMWTGPRGYTF; DNA: TGTGCCAGCAGTTTATCGATGTGGACAGGTCCTCGAGGCTACACCTTC
V: TRBV6-5; size: few; J: TRBJ1-4; D: TRBD1; CDR3: CASSYGSGGGEKLFF; DNA: TGTGCCAGCAGTTATGGTTCAGGGGGTGGTGAAAAACTGTTTTTT
V: TRBV4-1; size: once; J: TRBJ2-5; D: TRBD2; CDR3: CASVSGGPQETQYF; DNA: TGCGCCAGCGTAAGCGGGGGGCCTCAAGAGACCCAGTACTTC
V: TRBV4-1; size: .; J: TRBJ1-5; D: .; CDR3: CASSPLPTQEQPQHF; DNA: TGCGCCAGCAGCCCACTGCCGACCCAGGAACAGCCCCAGCATTTT
V: TRBV15; size: .; J: TRBJ1-1; D: TRBD1; CDR3: CATSRLPGQGDYTEAFF; DNA: TGTGCCACCAGCAGACTCCCGGGACAGGGGGATTACACTGAAGCTTTCTTT
V: TRBV28; size: .; J: TRBJ2-4; D: TRBD1; CDR3: CASSLDRGLGAYNVIQYF; DNA: TGTGCCAGCAGTTTAGACAGGGGGCTTGGGGCTTATAATGTCATTCAGTACTTC
V: TRBV6-5; size: once; J: TRBJ1-5; D: .; CDR3: CASSLGLDGNQPQHF; DNA: TGTGCCAGCAGCCTCGGACTGGATGGCAATCAGCCCCAGCATTTT
V: TRBV28; size: .; J: TRBJ2-5; D: .; CDR3: CASQGGTQYF; DNA: TGTGCCTCCCAAGGGGGGACCCAGTACTTC
V: TRBV30; size: .; J: TRBJ2-7; D: .; CDR3: CAWGFSEDEQYF; DNA: TGTGCCTGGGGATTTAGCGAGGACGAGCAGTACTTC
V: TRBV7-8; size: .; J: TRBJ2-4; D: TRBD2; CDR3: CASSLLAGKNIQYF; DNA: TGTGCCAGCAGCTTACTAGCGGGGAAAAACATTCAGTACTTC
V: TRBV5-1; size: .; J: TRBJ1-1; D: .; CDR3: CASSSQALTVLNTEAFF; DNA: TGCGCCAGCAGCTCACAGGCTTTGACCGTTTTGAACACTGAAGCTTTCTTT
V: TRBV10-3; size: .; J: TRBJ2-3; D: TRBD2; CDR3: CAISERETSGMTDTQYF; DNA: TGTGCCATCAGTGAACGGGAGACTAGCGGGATGACAGATACGCAGTATTTT
V: TRBV5-1; size: .; J: TRBJ1-5; D: TRBD1; CDR3: CASSPGTGHYQPQHF; DNA: TGCGCCAGCAGCCCCGGGACAGGCCATTATCAGCCCCAGCATTTT
V: TRBV20-1; size: once; J: TRBJ2-1; D: .; CDR3: CSARNQEQFF; DNA: TGCAGTGCTAGAAACCAGGAGCAGTTCTTC
V: TRBV6-5; size: .; J: TRBJ1-4; D: .; CDR3: CASKGQGTGKLFF; DNA: TGTGCCAGCAAAGGTCAGGGTACGGGAAAACTGTTTTTT
V: TRBV12-5; size: .; J: TRBJ2-7; D: .; CDR3: CASGPALGAKSSYEQYF; DNA: TGTGCTAGTGGTCCGGCGCTTGGGGCTAAAAGCTCCTACGAGCAGTACTTC
V: TRBV4-3; size: .; J: TRBJ2-3; D: .; CDR3: CASSQSCADTQYF; DNA: TGCGCCAGCAGCCAGAGTTGCGCAGATACGCAGTATTTT
V: TRBV6-5; size: few; J: TRBJ2-1; D: .; CDR3: CASSYSVGGRDEQFF; DNA: TGTGCCAGCAGTTACTCGGTCGGGGGAAGGGATGAGCAGTTCTTC